What follows are 30 T cell receptor beta chains derived from one specimen sequenced in a study of blood T cells in healthy people across ages. Combining a sample-barcoded 5' primer with a J-beta primer mix, a second PCR ran for 7 to 11 cycles. TCRdb independently ran MiXCR on the 5' RACE reads; one entry per CDR3 protein. The sample holds some 1.5 million distinct CDR3 sequences, 42% seen once. The specimen sequenced was blood. These receptors were obtained from a woman between 18 and 29 years old in good health.

As for this clonotype: A junction end diverges from the germline sequence, so it may reflect a read error. This chain uses TRBV28 with TRBJ1-5, with unresolved D. Germline CDR1 is MDHEN and CDR2 is SYDVKM. This CDR3 spans 15 amino acids. In nucleotides, the CDR3 is TGTGTCAGCAGTTTACCCGGCTATAGCAATCAGCCCCAGCATTTT. Translating gives CVSSLPGYSNQPQHF.

This clonotype has only a few counts. This sequence joins TRBV12-3 or TRBV12-4 and TRBJ2-1, with a tentative D call TRBD2 (5 bases). V lost 6 bases, J lost 3 bases, and 15 bases lay in between. The CDR3 runs to 15 residues. CDR3 in amino acids: CASSLIVGDYNEQFF. DNA for the CDR3: TGTGCCAGCAGCCTCATTGTGGGAGACTACAATGAGCAGTTCTTC.

Points on this clonotype: A read error is likely, as this CDR3 ends without the conserved phenylalanine or tryptophan. This chain links TRBV24-1 with TRBJ2-1; D is unclear. CDR1 is KGHDR, CDR2 SFDVKD, per germline. This CDR3 is 14 amino acids long. Trimming cost V 4 bases and J 7 bases, with 13 bases left between them. The CDR3 region is CATSDSTTRNEQFC. The CDR3 DNA reads TGTGCCACCAGTGACTCCACCACCAGAAATGAGCAGTTCTGC.

This clonotype has only a few counts. This chain links TRBV6-2 or TRBV6-3 with TRBJ1-2, with 7 bases aligning to TRBD1. V lost 6 bases, J lost 5 bases, and 15 bases stayed unmatched. Germline V gene sequence: CDR1 MNHEY, CDR2 SVGEGT. CDR3 size: 16 residues. CDR3 region: CASRKGQAPVRYGYTF. The DNA of the CDR3 is TGTGCCAGCAGAAAAGGACAGGCCCCAGTTCGGTATGGCTACACCTTC.

This clonotype came up once. The CDR3 is CSARGHLAVSYEQYF. CDR3 sequence (DNA): TGCAGTGCTAGAGGCCACCTAGCGGTATCCTACGAGCAGTACTTC. The V and J genes are TRBV20-1 and TRBJ2-7; 7 bases are shared with TRBD2. The CDR3 covers 15 residues. Germline V gene data show CDR1 as DFQATT and CDR2 as SNEGSKA (reference sequence). V lost 1 base and J lost 1; bases outside the gene matches: 7.

This clonotype has only a few counts. The gene calls are TRBV27 and TRBJ2-1; weak D call: TRBD1 (5 bases). The CDR3 length is 10 residues. V was pared by 10 bases and J by 5 bases, with 6 bases between. Germline V gene sequence: CDR1 MNHEY, CDR2 SMNVEV (reference sequence). CDR3 in DNA: TGTGCCACCAGGGACAATGAGCAGTTCTTC. Translating it yields CATRDNEQFF.

The rearrangement joins TRBV20-1 to TRBJ2-7; 12 bases are a match to TRBD2. Germline V gene lookup returns CDR1 DFQATT and CDR2 SNEGSKA (reference sequence). The CDR3 totals 15 residues. J gave up 3 bases and V 1 base, and 4 bases lay outside the gene matches. CDR3 loop: CSARGLAGAIYEQYF. The CDR3, as DNA: TGCAGTGCTAGAGGACTAGCGGGGGCCATCTACGAGCAGTACTTC.

J is TRBJ2-1 and V is TRBV9; D is ambiguous. V was trimmed by 2 bases and J by 0 bases, leaving 12 bases between them. The CDR3 is 16 residues long. Germline CDR1 reads SGDLS; CDR2 reads YYNGEE. In DNA form, the CDR3 reads TGTGCCAGCAGCGTCGCCGGGTCGAGCTCCTACAATGAGCAGTTCTTC. Protein product: CASSVAGSSSYNEQFF. Full variable domain (rest looked up from reference TRBV9 and TRBJ2-1): DSGVTQTPKHLITATGQRVTLRCSPRSGDLSVYWYQQSLDQGLQFLIQYYNGEERAKGNILERFSAQQFPDLHSELNLSSLELGDSALYFCASSVAGSSSYNEQFFGPGTRLTVL.

This clonotype was picked up a small number of times. The CDR3 nucleotides read TGTGCCAGCAGCCCTAGGGACAGAGTCGAGACCCAGTACTTC. It translates to CASSPRDRVETQYF. This chain joins TRBV7-9 and TRBJ2-5; 7 bases align to TRBD1. The CDR3 consists of 14 residues. CDR1 and CDR2 from the germline V gene are SEHNR and FQNEAQ (reference sequence). Germline trimming cut 5 bases from V and 5 bases from J; bases unmatched to any gene: 8.

This clonotype has at least ten counts. The junction does not match germline at one end; this may be a read error. This sequence joins TRBV7-7 and TRBJ2-1; TRBD1 matches at 10 bases. Per germline, CDR1 SSHAT and CDR2 FNYEAQ (reference sequence). The CDR3 is 14 residues long. CDR3 region: CASSESTGGTEQFF. The DNA of the CDR3 is TGTGCTAGCAGCGAATCGACAGGGGGCACTGAGCAGTTCTTC.

A few counts support this clonotype. The genes are TRBV12-3 or TRBV12-4 and TRBJ2-5, with D uncertain. V was trimmed by 7 bases and J by 2 bases, leaving 11 bases between them. The CDR3 has 13 residues. CDR3 amino acids: CASTFGRQETQYF. CDR3 bases: TGTGCCAGCACTTTCGGGCGACAAGAGACCCAGTACTTC.

This clonotype was seen more than once but under ten times. This chain links TRBV27 with TRBJ2-7; D remains ambiguous. V was shortened by 4 bases and J by 4 bases, with 11 bases between the two germline ends. The CDR3 is 13 amino acids. Germline-derived CDR1 and CDR2 are MNHEY and SMNVEV (reference sequence). CDR3 region: CASSSPTFYEQYF. CDR3 DNA sequence: TGTGCCAGCAGTTCGCCAACCTTTTACGAGCAGTACTTC.

CDR3 residues: CSSGGLEAEQFF. CDR3 nucleotides: TGCAGCTCCGGGGGATTGGAGGCTGAGCAGTTCTTC. V usage is TRBV29-1 and J usage is TRBJ2-1, with D maybe TRBD2 (6 bases). This CDR3 region has 12 residues. CDR1 SQVTM and CDR2 ANQGSEA come from the germline V gene. The V end lost 8 bases, the J end lost 9 bases, and 17 bases lay between the germline ends.

The chain has TRBV27 and TRBJ2-1, with TRBD1 matching 8 bases. The CDR3 sequence is 15 residues long. Germline V CDR1 and CDR2: MNHEY, SMNVEV (reference sequence). Unmatched junction bases numbered 6, after V lost 7 bases and J lost 1 base. CDR3 protein: CASKAGTGSYNEQFF. The CDR3 DNA follows: TGTGCCAGCAAGGCGGGGACAGGTTCCTACAATGAGCAGTTCTTC.

This clonotype came up a few times. The J gene is TRBJ2-3, the V gene TRBV20-1; TRBD1 aligns across 8 bases. CDR3 length: 18 residues. Unmatched junction bases numbered 13, after V lost 1 base and J lost 1 base. Germline V lookup: CDR1 DFQATT, CDR2 SNEGSKA (reference sequence). CDR3 bases: TGCAGTGCTAGAGTGGGGGACAGGTCTTTTAGGGGCACAGATACGCAGTATTTT. Translated, it gives CSARVGDRSFRGTDTQYF.

This clonotype was counted only a few times. The chain has TRBV28 and TRBJ2-7; tentatively, D is TRBD1 (6 bases). V was trimmed by 2 bases and J by 0 bases, leaving 14 bases between them. This CDR3 is built from 16 residues. Looked up from germline, CDR1 is MDHEN and CDR2 is SYDVKM. Here the CDR3 DNA reads TGTGCCAGCAGTTTAGATGGACAGCTCAGCTCCTACGAGCAGTACTTC. It yields the protein CASSLDGQLSSYEQYF. Complete variable domain (other parts from reference TRBV28 and TRBJ2-7): DVKVTQSSRYLVKRTGEKVFLECVQDMDHENMFWYRQDPGLGLRLIYFSYDVKMKEKGDIPEGYSVSREKKERFSLILESASTNQTSMYLCASSLDGQLSSYEQYFGPGTRLTVT.

This sequence joins TRBV20-1 and TRBJ2-3; D not certain. There are 13 residues in the CDR3. Trimming took off 4 bases at V and 1 base at J, with 9 bases between the two ends. Germline loops: CDR1 DFQATT, CDR2 SNEGSKA (reference sequence). This CDR3 is CSATLPGTDTQYF. The DNA of the CDR3 is TGCAGTGCTACCCTCCCGGGCACAGATACGCAGTATTTT.

This clonotype has a handful of counts. At one of its ends the junction is not consistent with the germline gene, which may arise from a read error. The V call is TRBV29-1, the J call TRBJ1-1; TRBD1 agrees at 9 bases. The CDR3 totals 11 residues. CDR1 and CDR2 (germline): SQVTM, ANQGSEA. In nucleotides, the CDR3 is TGCAGCGGAATACAGGGGGCTGAGGCTTTCTTT. Protein product: CSGIQGAEAFF.

About this clonotype itself: The junction and the germline gene differ at one end; a read error may be behind it. The rearrangement uses TRBV9 and TRBJ2-1, with D tentatively TRBD2 (6 bases). Looked up from germline, CDR1 is SGDLS and CDR2 is YYNGEE. This CDR3 region has 15 residues. CDR3 nucleotides: TGTGCCAGCAGCGTATGGGGGGAAGGCTACAGTGAGCAGTTCTTC. As protein: CASSVWGEGYSEQFF.

Many counts were recorded for this clonotype. This chain connects TRBV3-1 to TRBJ1-6, with D unclear. This CDR3 is 12 amino acids long. V was cut by 1 base and J by 7 bases, with 2 bases left in between. Germline loops: CDR1 LGHDT, CDR2 YNNKEL (reference sequence). The CDR3 here is CASSQGNSPLHF. CDR3 sequence (DNA): TGTGCCAGCAGCCAAGGGAATTCACCCCTCCACTTT.

The J gene is TRBJ2-3, the V gene TRBV6-4; 8 bases fit TRBD2. Per germline, CDR1 MRHNA and CDR2 SNTAGT. This CDR3 comprises 14 residues. The trim removed 3 bases at V and 4 bases at J, leaving 3 bases unmatched. The CDR3 reads CASSEGSGADTQYF. The DNA of the CDR3 is TGTGCCAGCAGTGAGGGTAGCGGGGCAGATACGCAGTATTTT.

For this clonotype: A much larger clone differs by one base, so this may be a read error. The chain links TRBV28 to TRBJ2-3, with D possibly being TRBD2 (6 bases). This CDR3 has 14 amino acids. Looked up from germline, CDR1 is MDHEN and CDR2 is SYDVKM. CDR3 in amino acids: CASSFSGRTGTQYF. CDR3 bases: TGTGCCAGCAGTTTTAGCGGTCGCACAGGTACGCAGTATTTT. The full variable domain, completed using reference TRBV28 and TRBJ2-3, is DVKVTQSSRYLVKRTGEKVFLECVQDMDHENMFWYRQDPGLGLRLIYFSYDVKMKEKGDIPEGYSVSREKKERFSLILESASTNQTSMYLCASSFSGRTGTQYFGPGTRLTVL.

The chain employs TRBV20-1 and TRBJ2-1; D gene uncertain. The CDR3 is made up of 16 amino acids. Trimming took off 3 bases at V and 7 bases at J, with 22 bases between the two ends. The germline V gene encodes CDR1 DFQATT and CDR2 SNEGSKA (reference sequence). The CDR3 is CSASSSSFPLRNEQFF. CDR3 nucleotide sequence: TGCAGTGCTAGTTCCTCGTCGTTTCCCCTTAGGAATGAGCAGTTCTTC.

There are a few counts of this clonotype. The chain recombines TRBV27 with TRBJ1-5; D not certain. V lost 0 bases and J lost 7, with 10 bases in between. This CDR3 has 14 residues. The V gene's germline CDR1 is MNHEY and CDR2 SMNVEV (reference sequence). The chain's CDR3 is CASSLSGYKQPQHF. Written as DNA, the CDR3 is TGTGCCAGCAGTTTATCGGGGTATAAGCAGCCCCAGCATTTT.

The rearrangement joins TRBV5-1 to TRBJ2-5; TRBD2 matches at 11 bases. The CDR3 consists of 15 residues. Germline trimming cut 4 bases from V and 11 bases from J; bases unmatched to any gene: 13. Germline CDR1 is SGHRS and CDR2 is YFSETQ. CDR3 residues: CASSIALAGANEQYF. The CDR3 nucleotides are TGCGCCAGCAGCATTGCACTAGCGGGAGCCAATGAGCAGTACTTC.

This clonotype was picked up a small number of times. This chain joins TRBV7-2 and TRBJ2-4, with 7 nucleotides matching TRBD1. The germline gives CDR1 SGHTA, CDR2 FQGNSA. Trimming at V came to 5 bases and at J to 3 bases, leaving 10 bases not matched to a gene. This CDR3 has 16 residues. The CDR3 spells CASSHDRAMGKNIQYF. The CDR3 coding sequence is TGTGCCAGCAGCCATGACAGGGCGATGGGCAAAAACATTCAGTACTTC.

This chain joins TRBV25-1 and TRBJ2-1, with D maybe TRBD2 (6 bases). The germline V gene encodes CDR1 MGHDK and CDR2 SYGVNS. This CDR3 is built from 14 residues. The V end lost 6 bases, the J end lost 8 bases, and 17 bases lay between the germline ends. CDR3 sequence reads: CASRGGVADYEQFF. The CDR3 DNA follows: TGTGCCAGCAGGGGCGGGGTAGCGGACTATGAGCAGTTCTTC.

This chain joins TRBV29-1 and TRBJ2-5; D remains unclear. The CDR3 spans 13 residues. Germline V lookup: CDR1 SQVTM, CDR2 ANQGSEA. V was cut by 3 bases and J by 4 bases, with 12 bases left in between. CDR3 bases: TGCAGCGTTGAGGCCCAGCACGGAGAGACCCAGTACTTC. It specifies CSVEAQHGETQYF.

This clonotype was seen only a few times. The chain couples TRBV12-3 or TRBV12-4 to TRBJ1-2; 7 bases fit TRBD1. The V gene end was trimmed by 6 bases and the J gene end by 1 base; junction bases not matched to a gene: 8. CDR3 length: 15 residues. In DNA form, the CDR3 reads TGTGCCAGCAGCCGGAGGGACAGCCGTAACTATGGCTACACCTTC. It translates to CASSRRDSRNYGYTF.

On this clonotype: A read error may produce the germline difference seen at one junction end. This sequence joins TRBV6-5 and TRBJ1-1; D ambiguous. This CDR3 spans 13 amino acids. Germline CDR1 is MNHEY and CDR2 is SVGAGI. For the CDR3, the DNA is TGTGCCAGCAGTGACTCGACGATTAGTGAAGCTTTCTTT. Protein product: CASSDSTISEAFF.